This T cell receptor (beta chain) was sequenced in a study of CD8+CD57+ T cells in acquired aplastic anemia. Study-wide context: DNA from sorted CD4+ and CD8+ cells averaged approximately 2.9 ug. In CD4+ cells, healthy donors produced an average of approximately 11 million reads.

This CDR3 has 13 amino acids. The V gene lost 7 bases and the J gene lost 8 bases, with 17 bases spanning the gap. Germline CDR1 and CDR2: SGHTA and FQGTGA. Study findings and constraints: The study found no significant CD8+ Simpson's diversity difference between patients and controls. There were fewer than 35 CD8+ CDR3 sequences that occurred in both patients and controls.

Of note for this clonotype: The antigen is not known. Since a much larger clone is just one base distant, this may be a read error.

The use of genomic DNA as template underpinned the TCR beta VDJ and CDR3 profiling. TCRdb passed the reads through MiXCR, listing each CDR3 protein once. In the table there are hundreds of thousands of distinct CDR3 sequences, about 70% of which are singletons. The chain carries TRBV7-3 and TRBJ1-2; a weak D match, TRBD1 (6 bases). The sample consisted of sorted CD4+, CD8+, or CD8+CD57+ T cells (not recorded which) from PBMCs. The receptor's source is a human donor in good health, serving as a control. CDR3 coding DNA: TGTGCCAGCAAACGCGGGGGCGGAGGGGGCTACACCTTC. This codes for CASKRGGGGGYTF. Using reference TRBV7-3 and TRBJ1-2 for the parts outside the CDR3, the full variable domain is GAGVSQTPSNKVTEKGKYVELRCDPISGHTALYWYRQSLGQGPEFLIYFQGTGAADDSGLPNDRFFAVRPEGSVSTLKIQRTERGDSAVYLCASKRGGGGGYTFGSGTRLTVV.